This TCR beta chain was identified in a study of cytomegalovirus exposure and HLA in healthy donors. Study results and caveats: A cluster of highly shared sequence variants was likely a sequencing artifact. Sequences of the TCR beta chain were said to predict the HLA-A and HLA-B alleles of most subjects accurately.

Both 60 Vbeta primers and 13 Jbeta primers went into the PCR. Profiling relied on immunoSEQ multiplex PCR, and the TCRdb table lists in-frame clones only, not all of them. The sample consists of approximately 150,000 clones, less than 90% of them appearing once. Trimming left V 5 bases short and J 6 bases short, with 13 bases between. The CDR3 has 13 residues. Germline V CDR1 and CDR2: SEHNR, FQNEAQ (reference sequence). Worth noting for this clone: What it binds is unknown.

The clonotype originates from a man aged 50 or older in good health and CMV-seropositive. V usage is TRBV7-9 and J usage is TRBJ1-1, with unresolved D. Source material: PBMCs. The CDR3 DNA is TGTGCCAGCAGCCCTTACCGTGGCTCTGAAGCTTTCTTT. Residues: CASSPYRGSEAFF.